This T cell receptor beta chain is drawn from a study of post-analysis software for immune sequencing data. Overall study: Included courses were relapsing-remitting and secondary progressive multiple sclerosis; progressive-relapsing multiple sclerosis was also included. Study conclusions and caveats: Five or six TRBV segments were significantly more frequent in patients than in controls. TRBV5-6, TRBV5-1 and TRBV20-1 were among these segments. Comparison with controls showed significantly lower normalized Chao1 diversity in multiple sclerosis patients. Batch-mates among the samples co-clustered strongly by F measure.

Germline loops: CDR1 MNHEY, CDR2 SVGAGI. The CDR3 covers 16 residues. Regarding this clonotype: The target antigen is unknown. At one of its ends the junction is not consistent with the germline gene, which may arise from a read error.

TCR beta cDNA libraries included unique molecular identifiers. TCRdb reprocessed the PCR reads with MiXCR, giving one entry per CDR3 protein. The sample records hundreds of thousands of distinct CDR3 sequences, approximately 38% being singletons. The V gene is TRBV6-5, the J gene TRBJ2-3, with 13 nucleotides matching TRBD2. The receptor comes from a girl between 5 and 17 years old with multiple sclerosis. The sample was blood. The CDR3 sequence: CARSRTSGGGTDTQYF. The CDR3 DNA sequence: TGTGCCCGCAGCCGAACTAGCGGGGGGGGCACAGATACGCAGTATTTT.